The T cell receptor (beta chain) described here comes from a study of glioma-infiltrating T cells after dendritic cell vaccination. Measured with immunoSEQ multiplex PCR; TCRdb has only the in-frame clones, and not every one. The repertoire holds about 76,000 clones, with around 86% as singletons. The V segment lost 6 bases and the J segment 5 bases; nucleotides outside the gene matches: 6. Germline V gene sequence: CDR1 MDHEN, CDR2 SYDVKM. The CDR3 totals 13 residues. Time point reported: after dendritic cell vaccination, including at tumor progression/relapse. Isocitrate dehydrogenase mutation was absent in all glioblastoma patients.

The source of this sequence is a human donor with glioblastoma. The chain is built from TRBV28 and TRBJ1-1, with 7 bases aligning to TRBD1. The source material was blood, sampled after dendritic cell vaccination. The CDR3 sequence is CASRRRQGTEAFF. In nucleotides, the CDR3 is TGTGCCAGCAGGCGGCGACAGGGTACTGAAGCTTTCTTT. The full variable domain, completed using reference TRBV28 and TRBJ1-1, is DVKVTQSSRYLVKRTGEKVFLECVQDMDHENMFWYRQDPGLGLRLIYFSYDVKMKEKGDIPEGYSVSREKKERFSLILESASTNQTSMYLCASRRRQGTEAFFGQGTRLTVV.